The 6 T cell receptor beta chains listed next were all sequenced from one sample in a study of blood T cell repertoires in COVID-19. Sequenced by immunoSEQ multiplex PCR; TCRdb stores in-frame clones only, minus some. The sample has some 100,000 clones; over 75% are singletons. The sequencing input was peripheral blood. The receptors shown here come from a man aged 25-45 years in a cohort sampled during active COVID-19.

The V gene is TRBV18, the J gene TRBJ1-1; possible D gene TRBD1, 6 bases. Germline CDR1 reads KGHSH; CDR2 reads LQKENI. The V gene lost 6 bases and the J gene lost 2 bases, with 16 bases spanning the gap. The CDR3 has 15 residues. The CDR3 DNA sequence: TGTGCCAGCTCCGGGGCGGGGGCGGATAACACTGAAGCTTTCTTT. Its protein is CASSGAGADNTEAFF.

The rearrangement joins TRBV7-9 to TRBJ2-7, with D possibly being TRBD2 (5 bases). Germline-derived CDR1 and CDR2 are SEHNR and FQNEAQ (reference sequence). The germline V and J ends were trimmed by 4 bases and 4 bases, with 23 bases remaining between them. The CDR3 totals 17 residues. CDR3 sequence: CASSSVRGIRFIYEQYF. For the CDR3, the DNA is TGTGCCAGCAGCTCCGTTCGAGGGATTCGATTCATATACGAGCAGTACTTC.

The V gene is TRBV2, the J gene TRBJ2-7; TRBD1 aligns across 9 bases. V dropped 6 bases and J dropped 4; count of bases not matched to a gene: 4. The germline V gene has CDR1 SNHLY and CDR2 FYNNEI. This CDR3 region has 13 residues. Here the CDR3 reads CASSGGTGYEQYF. As DNA, the CDR3 is TGTGCCAGCAGCGGGGGGACAGGGTACGAGCAGTACTTC.

The rearrangement joins TRBV6-2 or TRBV6-3 to TRBJ2-5, with 11 bases identical to TRBD2. J gave up 4 bases and V 5 bases, and 12 bases lay outside the gene matches. The CDR3 spans 17 residues. CDR1 is MNHEY, CDR2 SVGEGT, per germline. The CDR3 spells CASSLPIAGGPGETQYF. CDR3 DNA sequence: TGTGCCAGCAGTCTACCCATAGCGGGGGGGCCAGGAGAGACCCAGTACTTC.

The chain couples TRBV7-2 to TRBJ2-7; 12 bases are a match to TRBD1. Germline V CDR1 and CDR2: SGHTA, FQGNSA. The CDR3 totals 15 residues. Trimming cost V 5 bases and J 6 bases; bases outside gene matches: 8. The CDR3: CASSVSGTGGSEQYF. The DNA for the CDR3 is TGTGCCAGCAGCGTATCCGGGACAGGGGGCTCCGAGCAGTACTTC.

V and J are TRBV5-5 and TRBJ2-7, with D tentatively TRBD1 (6 bases). V was pared by 6 bases and J by 0 bases, with 13 bases between. The CDR3 extends over 14 amino acids. Germline V lookup: CDR1 SGHKS, CDR2 YYEKEE (reference sequence). The CDR3 DNA reads TGTGCCAGCACCAGAGGGGGTACCTCCTACGAGCAGTACTTC. This encodes CASTRGGTSYEQYF. Together with reference TRBV5-5 and TRBJ2-7, the CDR3 gives the full variable domain: DAGVTQSPTHLIKTRGQQVTLRCSPISGHKSVSWYQQVLGQGPQFIFQYYEKEERGRGNFPDRFSARQFPNYSSELNVNALLLGDSALYLCASTRGGTSYEQYFGPGTRLTVT.